This entry lists 14 T cell receptor beta chains sequenced from one sample in a study of OX40 agonist ivuxolimab in advanced cancers. Clones were read by immunoSEQ multiplex PCR, and TCRdb kept only the in-frame ones, dropping some. The repertoire has around 35,000 clones, about 76% of them found once; the top ten carry around 1.5%. This sample comprised CD4+ or CD8+ T cells sorted from blood, obtained in a trial of the OX40 agonist ivuxolimab. The receptors were gathered from an adult with an advanced solid tumor such as melanoma, head and neck, liver or kidney cancer.

This clone was seen just once. V is TRBV10-1 and J is TRBJ2-5; weak D call: TRBD1 (5 bases). The CDR3 sequence is 14 residues long. Trimming cost V 3 bases and J 4 bases, with 12 bases left between them. The germline V gene has CDR1 WNHNN and CDR2 SYGVQD (reference sequence). The CDR3 DNA is TGCGCCAGCAGTGAAGGGGCCTCCGGAGAGACCCAGTACTTC. Translating it yields CASSEGASGETQYF.

This clone was observed once. The chain employs TRBV5-1 and TRBJ2-5, with D possibly TRBD1 on 6 matching bases. This CDR3 comprises 15 residues. Germline loops: CDR1 SGHRS, CDR2 YFSETQ. Trimming took 4 bases from V and 7 from J, leaving 20 bases between them. CDR3 residues: CASSINSGALRTQYF. CDR3 sequence (DNA): TGCGCCAGCAGCATTAACTCAGGGGCCCTCCGGACCCAGTACTTC.

The rearrangement uses TRBV10-3 and TRBJ2-7; 11 bases map to TRBD2. Germline CDR1 is ENHRY and CDR2 is SYGVKD. The J segment lost 7 bases and the V segment lost 3 bases, leaving 5 bases of the junction unmatched. This CDR3 has 14 amino acids. For the CDR3, the DNA is TGTGCCATCAGTGAACTAGCGGGAGTGGGAGAGCAGTACTTC. It specifies CAISELAGVGEQYF.

J is TRBJ2-7 and V is TRBV5-1; D unresolved. The CDR3 runs 13 residues. CDR1 and CDR2 from the germline V gene are SGHRS and YFSETQ. The V end was cut by 4 bases, the J end by 1 base, with 9 bases between. The CDR3 sequence is CASSPEGSYEQYF. CDR3 nucleotide sequence: TGCGCCAGCAGCCCTGAAGGGTCCTACGAGCAGTACTTC. Combining the CDR3 with reference TRBV5-1 and TRBJ2-7 gives the whole variable domain KAGVTQTPRYLIKTRGQQVTLSCSPISGHRSVSWYQQTPGQGLQFLFEYFSETQRNKGNFPGRFSGRQFSNSRSEMNVSTLELGDSALYLCASSPEGSYEQYFGPGTRLTVT.

This clone was counted a few times. The J gene is TRBJ2-5, the V gene TRBV20-1; D gene uncertain. The V gene's germline CDR1 is DFQATT and CDR2 SNEGSKA (reference sequence). Trimming stripped 6 bases from V and 2 bases from J, with 7 bases between. CDR3 length: 11 amino acids. CDR3 in DNA: TGCAGTGCGACCCTGCAAGAGACCCAGTACTTC. This codes for CSATLQETQYF.

The chain employs TRBV5-6 and TRBJ1-6; tentative D call: TRBD1 (6 bases). Trimming stripped 5 bases from V and 5 bases from J, with 17 bases between. CDR3 size: 16 residues. Germline assignment: CDR1 SGHDT and CDR2 YYEEEE. In DNA, the CDR3 is TGTGCCAGCAGACGGGGGGCAGGGTGGGATAATTCACCCCTCCACTTT. Protein sequence: CASRRGAGWDNSPLHF.

Sample share makes this clone medium-sized. The rearrangement links TRBV5-6 to TRBJ2-1; D may correspond to TRBD1 or TRBD2 (5 bases each). CDR1 and CDR2 from the germline V gene are SGHDT and YYEEEE. Trimming left V 9 bases short and J 3 bases short, with 13 bases between. The CDR3 is 13 residues long. This CDR3 is CATEGRLYNEQFF. CDR3 sequence (DNA): TGTGCCACAGAGGGGAGACTCTACAATGAGCAGTTCTTC. The full variable domain, its missing parts supplied by reference TRBV5-6 and TRBJ2-1, is DAGVTQSPTHLIKTRGQQVTLRCSPKSGHDTVSWYQQALGQGPQFIFQYYEEEERQRGNFPDRFSGHQFPNYSSELNVNALLLGDSALYLCATEGRLYNEQFFGPGTRLTVL.

This clone is medium-sized in the sample. The CDR3 coding sequence is TGTGCCAGCAGCCTTACAGGGGCGGGTGGTAATCAGCCCCAGCATTTT. This gives the protein CASSLTGAGGNQPQHF. This chain links TRBV7-9 with TRBJ1-5; TRBD1 matches 7 bases. V shed 5 bases and J 4 bases; nucleotides not matched to a gene: 11. The germline gives CDR1 SEHNR, CDR2 FQNEAQ (reference sequence). The CDR3 is made up of 16 amino acids.

The chain links TRBV10-3 to TRBJ2-7, with D possibly called TRBD1 or TRBD2 (5 bases each). V dropped 5 bases and J dropped 3 bases, with 14 bases sitting between them. CDR1 is ENHRY and CDR2 is SYGVKD in the germline V gene. CDR3 length equals 14 residues. In DNA, the CDR3 is TGTGCCATCAGTCTCGGGACGGACATCTACGAGCAGTACTTC. Translating it yields CAISLGTDIYEQYF.

The chain couples TRBV5-6 to TRBJ2-3; 10 nucleotides align to TRBD2. The CDR3 consists of 17 residues. Losses at the gene ends were 4 bases for V and 0 bases for J; bases not matched to a gene: 8. The germline CDR1 and CDR2 sequences are SGHDT and YYEEEE. CDR3 nucleotide sequence: TGTGCCAGCAGCCGACTTCGGACTAGCGGAAGCACAGATACGCAGTATTTT. Translation gives CASSRLRTSGSTDTQYF.

This clone was detected once. The J gene is TRBJ1-3, the V gene TRBV14, with D uncertain. CDR1 SGHDN and CDR2 FVKESK come from the germline V gene. CDR3 length: 14 residues. The ends were cut back, 2 bases at V and 4 bases at J, with 9 bases in the middle. CDR3 in DNA: TGTGCCAGCAGCCAACGAGGGTTCGGAAACACCATATATTTT. As protein: CASSQRGFGNTIYF. The complete variable domain, with remaining parts taken from reference TRBV14 and TRBJ1-3, reads EAGVTQFPSHSVIEKGQTVTLRCDPISGHDNLYWYRRVMGKEIKFLLHFVKESKQDESGMPNNRFLAERTGGTYSTLKVQPAELEDSGVYFCASSQRGFGNTIYFGEGSWLTVV.

This chain joins TRBV6-5 and TRBJ1-2; no clear D gene. This CDR3 has 11 amino acids. V was cut by 1 base and J by 6 bases, with 3 bases left in between. Per the germline V gene, CDR1 is MNHEY and CDR2 is SVGAGI. The CDR3 DNA reads TGTGCCAGCAGTTACTTGGATGGCTACACCTTC. It translates to CASSYLDGYTF.

The count of this clone is one. This sequence joins TRBV10-3 and TRBJ2-1, with 8 bases matching TRBD2. Trimming at V came to 5 bases and at J to 5 bases, leaving 2 bases not matched to a gene. Germline CDR1 is ENHRY and CDR2 is SYGVKD. This CDR3 is built from 13 residues. The CDR3: CAISRGGNNEQFF. CDR3 DNA sequence: TGTGCCATCAGTCGGGGGGGTAACAATGAGCAGTTCTTC.

The chain joins TRBV5-1 to TRBJ1-2; 7 bases agree with TRBD1. CDR3 length equals 14 residues. V gave up 4 bases and J gave up 4 bases; unmatched junction bases: 7. CDR1 SGHRS and CDR2 YFSETQ come from the germline V gene. The CDR3 sequence: CASSLTTGFYGYTF. As DNA, the CDR3 is TGCGCCAGCAGCCTCACGACAGGGTTCTATGGCTACACCTTC.